Below are 27 T cell receptor beta chains sequenced from a single sample in a study of blood T cells in healthy people across ages. Combining a sample-barcoded 5' primer with a J-beta primer mix, a second PCR ran for about 7 to 11 cycles. TCRdb re-called the 5' RACE reads with MiXCR, one entry per CDR3 protein. Here the sample spans 1.5 million or so distinct CDR3 sequences, 35% to 45% being singletons. The specimen was blood. The receptors were gathered from a woman between 18 and 29 years old in good health.

The rearrangement joins TRBV6-2 or TRBV6-3 to TRBJ2-7; 8 positions match TRBD2. The CDR3 is made up of 15 amino acids. V trimming: 6 bases; J trimming: 6 bases; junction bases outside the gene matches: 13. Germline V CDR1 and CDR2: MNHEY, SVGEGT. The CDR3 sequence is CASSQGLAGFFEQYF. The CDR3 DNA follows: TGTGCCAGCAGCCAGGGATTAGCGGGATTCTTCGAGCAGTACTTC.

The chain couples TRBV27 to TRBJ1-5, with 10 nucleotides matching TRBD1. This CDR3 spans 16 amino acids. The V segment lost 5 bases and the J segment 6 bases; nucleotides outside the gene matches: 10. Looked up from germline, CDR1 is MNHEY and CDR2 is SMNVEV (reference sequence). CDR3 protein: CASSPTRQGAGQPQHF. Here the CDR3 DNA reads TGTGCCAGCAGTCCGACCCGACAGGGGGCCGGTCAGCCCCAGCATTTT.

This clonotype was seen a few times. The rearrangement links TRBV29-1 to TRBJ2-1, with TRBD1 as a possible D gene (5 bases). The CDR3 loop spans 14 amino acids. The V and J ends lost 7 bases and 5 bases respectively, with 18 bases between them. CDR1 is SQVTM, CDR2 ANQGSEA, per germline. DNA for the CDR3: TGCAGCGCTCCTAGGGGCTCCTGGGACAATGAGCAGTTCTTC. This sequence encodes CSAPRGSWDNEQFF.

The chain is built from TRBV9 and TRBJ2-1; 7 positions match TRBD2. The CDR3 is 16 amino acids. Germline trimming cut 4 bases from V and 5 bases from J; bases unmatched to any gene: 12. Germline-derived CDR1 and CDR2 are SGDLS and YYNGEE. CDR3 sequence (DNA): TGTGCCAGCAGCCCCAGGTTCCTAGCGGAAAACAATGAGCAGTTCTTC. This encodes CASSPRFLAENNEQFF. The entire variable domain, with the rest obtained from reference TRBV9 and TRBJ2-1, is as follows: DSGVTQTPKHLITATGQRVTLRCSPRSGDLSVYWYQQSLDQGLQFLIQYYNGEERAKGNILERFSAQQFPDLHSELNLSSLELGDSALYFCASSPRFLAENNEQFFGPGTRLTVL.

The CDR3: CASSASTTGGHYEQYF. The CDR3 DNA sequence: TGCGCCAGCAGCGCATCCACGACAGGGGGTCACTACGAGCAGTACTTC. This chain links TRBV5-1 with TRBJ2-7, with 9 bases fitting TRBD1. V was pared by 4 bases and J by 3 bases, with 11 bases of the junction left unmatched. The CDR3 covers 16 residues. Germline CDR1 and CDR2: SGHRS and YFSETQ.

This clonotype showed up just a few times. The junction does not match germline at one end; this may be a read error. This chain connects TRBV7-7 to TRBJ2-1; 12 bases align to TRBD2. Germline CDR1 reads SSHAT; CDR2 reads FNYEAQ (reference sequence). CDR3 length: 17 amino acids. The CDR3 loop is CASSLSPSGGAFNEQFF. CDR3 DNA: TGTGCTAGCAGCTTATCCCCTAGCGGGGGGGCCTTCAATGAGCAGTTCTTC.

This clonotype was seen only a few times. The chain links TRBV12-3 or TRBV12-4 to TRBJ1-2; 10 bases align to TRBD1. Trimming cost V 4 bases and J 1 base; bases outside gene matches: 6. The length of the CDR3 is 16 residues. The CDR3 loop reads CASSSPGQGYNYGYTF. The CDR3 nucleotides read TGTGCCAGCAGTTCTCCGGGACAGGGGTATAACTATGGCTACACCTTC.

This clonotype was observed at least ten times. This may be a read error: a much more frequent sequence differs by one nucleotide. J is TRBJ2-1 and V is TRBV7-9; the D gene is possibly TRBD2 (5 bases). In germline, CDR1 is SEHNR, CDR2 FQNEAQ (reference sequence). Trimming took off 5 bases at V and 8 bases at J, with 16 bases between the two ends. The CDR3 loop spans 14 amino acids. CDR3 DNA sequence: TGTGCCAGCAGCGTAGAGGTTAGCGCGCATGAGCAGTTCTTC. Its protein is CASSVEVSAHEQFF.

The chain recombines TRBV6-5 with TRBJ2-1, with TRBD1 as a possible D gene (6 bases). The CDR3 covers 17 residues. Between the trimmed V and J ends, which lost 0 bases and 2 bases, there was a span of 14 bases. Per the germline V gene, CDR1 is MNHEY and CDR2 is SVGAGI. CDR3 bases: TGTGCCAGCAGTTACTCGGCCCGACAGGCGGCCTACAATGAGCAGTTCTTC. It is translated as CASSYSARQAAYNEQFF.

The sample holds a few counts of this clonotype. The chain has TRBV7-2 and TRBJ1-6; D call uncertain. The CDR3 spans 15 residues. V was trimmed by 0 bases and J by 13 bases, leaving 16 bases between them. CDR1 and CDR2 from the germline V gene are SGHTA and FQGNSA. CDR3 DNA sequence: TGTGCCAGCAGCTTAGCGGCCGTAGTGGGAGCGCCCCTCCACTTT. Amino acids: CASSLAAVVGAPLHF.

This clonotype was counted once. The V call is TRBV7-9, the J call TRBJ2-1, with TRBD1 as a possible D gene (5 bases). CDR1 is SEHNR, CDR2 FQNEAQ, per germline (reference sequence). Trimming took off 5 bases at V and 10 bases at J, with 18 bases between the two ends. The CDR3 runs 14 residues. The DNA for the CDR3 is TGTGCCAGCAGCCCCCAGGGCAGGGTAAGCGAGCAGTTCTTC. It translates to CASSPQGRVSEQFF.

V gene TRBV29-1 combines with J gene TRBJ2-2; TRBD2 aligns across 11 bases. The CDR3 covers 16 residues. The V and J ends lost 4 bases and 5 bases, in that order; junction bases with no gene match: 9. The germline V gene has CDR1 SQVTM and CDR2 ANQGSEA. The CDR3 region is CSVVGLAGRGTGELFF. In DNA form, the CDR3 reads TGCAGCGTTGTAGGACTAGCGGGTCGGGGAACCGGGGAGCTGTTTTTT.

The V and J genes are TRBV6-5 and TRBJ1-1, with D perhaps matching TRBD1 (5 bases). Germline-derived CDR1 and CDR2 are MNHEY and SVGAGI. Trimming cost V 2 bases and J 12 bases, with 28 bases left between them. The CDR3 sequence is 17 residues long. The DNA of the CDR3 is TGTGCCAGCAGTTACACGGGGGGAGATGAAATCAGCGGAGTCCCTTTCTTT. This codes for CASSYTGGDEISGVPFF.

This clonotype was seen a few times. The gene calls are TRBV20-1 and TRBJ2-6, with 7 bases aligning to TRBD1. The CDR3 has 15 amino acids. Germline CDR1 DFQATT, CDR2 SNEGSKA (reference sequence). The CDR3 loop is CRTGTDKSGANVLTF. CDR3 DNA sequence: TGCAGGACCGGGACAGACAAGTCTGGGGCCAACGTCCTGACTTTC.

The chain combines TRBV20-1 with TRBJ2-3; perhaps TRBD2 as D (5 bases). CDR1 is DFQATT and CDR2 is SNEGSKA in the germline V gene (reference sequence). With 3 bases removed from V and 2 bases from J, the gap between germline ends came to 15 bases. The CDR3 spans 15 residues. The CDR3 DNA reads as TGCAGTGCTAGGAGCGCAGGACTCCTCACAGATACGCAGTATTTT. This encodes CSARSAGLLTDTQYF.

There are a few counts of this clonotype. This sequence joins TRBV7-2 and TRBJ2-7; no reliable D call. Per the germline V gene, CDR1 is SGHTA and CDR2 is FQGNSA. This CDR3 region has 14 residues. Trimming took 5 bases from V and 0 from J, leaving 11 bases between them. This chain's CDR3 is CASSNPRYSYEQYF. For the CDR3, the DNA is TGTGCCAGCAGCAATCCTCGATACTCCTACGAGCAGTACTTC.

This clonotype appeared a few times. The V gene is TRBV4-2, the J gene TRBJ2-1; 7 bases line up with TRBD2. This CDR3 has 14 amino acids. Germline values: CDR1 LGHNA, CDR2 YNFKEQ. With 1 base clipped from V and 9 bases from J, the junction kept 6 bases outside the gene matches. CDR3 in DNA: TGTGCCAGCAGCCAAGTCCAGCGGGACGGTGAGCAGTTCTTC. This codes for CASSQVQRDGEQFF.

The rearrangement uses TRBV20-1 and TRBJ2-5; D gene unclear. CDR1 is DFQATT, CDR2 SNEGSKA, per germline (reference sequence). The V end lost 0 bases, the J end lost 2 bases, and 10 bases lay between the germline ends. The CDR3 extends over 14 amino acids. CDR3 amino acids: CSARETAGQETQYF. CDR3 sequence (DNA): TGCAGTGCTAGAGAAACGGCAGGTCAAGAGACCCAGTACTTC.

CDR3 residues: CASSETLGTDTQYF. CDR3 bases: TGTGCCAGCAGCGAAACTTTAGGGACAGATACGCAGTATTTT. V is TRBV6-6 and J is TRBJ2-3; D call uncertain. V shed 6 bases and J shed 3 bases, with 13 bases lying between them. This CDR3 comprises 14 residues. The germline V gene has CDR1 MNHNY and CDR2 SVGAGI (reference sequence).

The chain has TRBV12-3 or TRBV12-4 and TRBJ1-5, with a possible D match to TRBD1 (5 bases). The CDR3 sequence is 16 residues long. V lost 7 bases to trimming and J lost 6 bases, with 22 bases between them. CDR3 nucleotide sequence: TGTGCCAGCACCTCCGACGGGCAGGGAGGCACTCAGCCCCAGCATTTT. Translated: CASTSDGQGGTQPQHF.

This clonotype appeared a few times. The chain links TRBV12-3 or TRBV12-4 to TRBJ2-1, with TRBD1 matching 8 bases. This CDR3 has 15 residues. V shed 3 bases and J 6 bases; nucleotides not matched to a gene: 7. CDR3 loop: CASSLGDRRGNEQFF. CDR3 bases: TGTGCCAGCAGTTTGGGGGACAGGAGGGGCAATGAGCAGTTCTTC.

This clonotype was seen ten or more times. The rearrangement uses TRBV5-5 and TRBJ2-1; 11 bases match TRBD2. Germline V gene lookup returns CDR1 SGHKS and CDR2 YYEKEE (reference sequence). The length of the CDR3 is 16 residues. Trimming took 1 base from V and 5 from J; bases not matched to a gene: 5. In DNA, the CDR3 is TGTGCCAGCAGCTTGTCTAGCGGGGGGTTAGACAATGAGCAGTTCTTC. Protein: CASSLSSGGLDNEQFF.

In this sample, this clonotype turned up a few times. For the CDR3, the DNA is TGTGCCAGCAGCTTACAGGGGGCTATACAAGGTGAGCAGTTCTTC. This codes for CASSLQGAIQGEQFF. The V and J genes are TRBV7-2 and TRBJ2-1, with 8 bases identical to TRBD1. Germline V CDR1 and CDR2: SGHTA, FQGNSA. Trimming cost V 2 bases and J 9 bases; bases outside gene matches: 9. The CDR3 length is 15 residues.

This chain joins TRBV20-1 and TRBJ2-7; TRBD2 aligns across 10 bases. Germline loops: CDR1 DFQATT, CDR2 SNEGSKA (reference sequence). CDR3 size: 15 residues. Losses at the gene ends were 0 bases for V and 4 bases for J; bases not matched to a gene: 6. The CDR3 bases are TGCAGTGCTAGAGATCTCACTAGCGGGAATTACGAGCAGTACTTC. It translates to CSARDLTSGNYEQYF.

The chain is built from TRBV7-9 and TRBJ2-3, with 9 bases identical to TRBD2. This CDR3 is built from 14 residues. Germline V gene sequence: CDR1 SEHNR, CDR2 FQNEAQ (reference sequence). Trimming removed 4 bases from V and 5 bases from J; junction bases left unmatched: 4. In nucleotides, the CDR3 is TGTGCCAGCAGCTCTCGGACTAGCGTAGATACGCAGTATTTT. Translation: CASSSRTSVDTQYF.

This clonotype has a single count. The chain combines TRBV5-1 with TRBJ1-5; 8 positions match TRBD1. Germline assignment: CDR1 SGHRS and CDR2 YFSETQ. The ends lost 7 bases at V and 2 bases at J; junction bases unmatched: 8. The CDR3 spans 15 residues. Here the CDR3 DNA reads TGCGCCAGCTCCTCGACAGGGGACGGCAATCAGCCCCAGCATTTT. Protein: CASSSTGDGNQPQHF.

This chain joins TRBV20-1 and TRBJ2-1; unclear D gene. The CDR3 extends over 15 amino acids. Germline values: CDR1 DFQATT, CDR2 SNEGSKA (reference sequence). Trimming took 4 bases from V and 0 from J, leaving 13 bases between them. CDR3 coding DNA: TGCAGTGCTAAAAGGGTTTTAAGCTCCTACAATGAGCAGTTCTTC. This codes for CSAKRVLSSYNEQFF.